The rows below give T cell receptor beta chains drawn from one sample of a study of blood T cell repertoires in COVID-19. The method was immunoSEQ multiplex PCR; TCRdb's version includes in-frame clones alone and lacks a portion of them. The sample has a few hundred thousand clones, more than 70% seen once. The sequencing sample was made of peripheral blood. These receptors were obtained from a man between 18 and 29 years old who had recovered from COVID-19. CDR3s include the opening cysteine and the closing phenylalanine or tryptophan. The D gene is left open where the match is weak. The size entry is marked missing in some rows and otherwise reads once, few, many or a size class.

clone size: -
J gene: TRBJ2-3
D gene: -
V gene: TRBV3-1/TRBV3-2
CDR3 DNA: TGTGCCAGCAGCCCCACTGGAGGGCAGGTGGATACGCAGTATTTT
CDR3 protein: CASSPTGGQVDTQYF

clone size: -
J gene: TRBJ2-3
D gene: TRBD2
V gene: TRBV2
CDR3 DNA: TGTGCCAGCAGTGAAGGCCTAGCGGGAGCGGATACGCAGTATTTT
CDR3 protein: CASSEGLAGADTQYF

clone size: -
J gene: TRBJ1-5
D gene: TRBD1
V gene: TRBV7-3
CDR3 DNA: TGTGCCCAGGGTGGGGACAGTTGCAATCAGCCCCAGCATTTT
CDR3 protein: CAQGGDSCNQPQHF

clone size: -
J gene: TRBJ2-7
D gene: TRBD2
V gene: TRBV30
CDR3 DNA: TGTGCCTGCCGCCGGGGACTAGCGGTTAACTACGAGCAGTACTTC
CDR3 protein: CACRRGLAVNYEQYF

clone size: -
J gene: TRBJ1-2
D gene: -
V gene: TRBV19
CDR3 DNA: TGTGCCAGTAGTATTTCAGGGGCTAACTATGGCTACACCTTC
CDR3 protein: CASSISGANYGYTF

clone size: -
J gene: TRBJ2-1
D gene: -
V gene: TRBV19
CDR3 DNA: TGTGCCAGTAGTACGACTGGGAATGAGCAGTTCTTC
CDR3 protein: CASSTTGNEQFF

clone size: -
J gene: TRBJ1-4
D gene: TRBD1
V gene: TRBV3-1/TRBV3-2
CDR3 DNA: TGTGCCAGCAGCCATTCCCCCACGTCCGACAGGGGGCTTGAAAAACTGTTTTTT
CDR3 protein: CASSHSPTSDRGLEKLFF

clone size: -
J gene: TRBJ2-7
D gene: -
V gene: TRBV6-5
CDR3 DNA: TGTGCCAGCAGCCGGGACTCGGCTAATTACGAGCAGTACTTC
CDR3 protein: CASSRDSANYEQYF

clone size: few
J gene: TRBJ2-7
D gene: TRBD2
V gene: TRBV7-9
CDR3 DNA: TGTGCCAGCAGTCGACTAGCGGGCGGTTACGAGCAGTACTTC
CDR3 protein: CASSRLAGGYEQYF

clone size: -
J gene: TRBJ2-7
D gene: -
V gene: TRBV7-9
CDR3 DNA: TGTGCCAGCAGCCTCATCATGCGGGAGCAGTACTTC
CDR3 protein: CASSLIMREQYF

clone size: -
J gene: TRBJ2-5
D gene: -
V gene: TRBV12-2
CDR3 DNA: TGTGCAAGTCGCTTCCCTGTGACCAAACCTTCCTCAACTAAAGAGACCCAGTACTTC
CDR3 protein: CASRFPVTKPSSTKETQYF

clone size: few
J gene: TRBJ1-5
D gene: -
V gene: TRBV9
CDR3 DNA: TGTGCCAGCAGCGCTGACGGACAGTACAATCAGCCCCAGCATTTT
CDR3 protein: CASSADGQYNQPQHF

clone size: few
J gene: TRBJ2-7
D gene: -
V gene: TRBV5-4
CDR3 DNA: TGTGCCAGCAGCTGGAACAGGGAGCAGTACTTC
CDR3 protein: CASSWNREQYF

clone size: -
J gene: TRBJ1-1
D gene: TRBD1
V gene: TRBV6-6
CDR3 DNA: TGTGCCAGCAGTTGGGACAGAGAAGCTTTCTTT
CDR3 protein: CASSWDREAFF

clone size: once
J gene: TRBJ2-5
D gene: -
V gene: TRBV29-1
CDR3 DNA: TGCAGCGTTGAAGAGAACAGCCAAGAGACCCAGTACTTC
CDR3 protein: CSVEENSQETQYF

clone size: -
J gene: TRBJ2-7
D gene: TRBD2
V gene: TRBV9
CDR3 DNA: TGTGCCAGCAGCGCCGGGACTAGCGGCTCCTACGAGCAGTACTTC
CDR3 protein: CASSAGTSGSYEQYF

clone size: -
J gene: TRBJ2-1
D gene: -
V gene: TRBV3-1/TRBV3-2
CDR3 DNA: TGTGCCAGCAGTCGCGCCGGGATCTCCTACAATGAGCAGTTCTTC
CDR3 protein: CASSRAGISYNEQFF

clone size: -
J gene: TRBJ2-1
D gene: TRBD2
V gene: TRBV7-3
CDR3 DNA: TGTGCCAGCAGCTTAATCCCAGCGGGAGGCTACGGGGACAATGAGCAGTTCTTC
CDR3 protein: CASSLIPAGGYGDNEQFF

clone size: -
J gene: TRBJ1-1
D gene: -
V gene: TRBV19
CDR3 DNA: TGTGCCAGTAGTAAACGGGGGAACACTGAAGCTTTCTTT
CDR3 protein: CASSKRGNTEAFF

clone size: -
J gene: TRBJ1-2
D gene: -
V gene: TRBV12-5
CDR3 DNA: TGTGCTAGTGGTTTGTCAGAAAAAAGAATCTATGGCTACACCTTC
CDR3 protein: CASGLSEKRIYGYTF

clone size: -
J gene: TRBJ1-3
D gene: -
V gene: TRBV11-2
CDR3 DNA: TGTGCCAGCAGCGAGTTAAACACCATATATTTT
CDR3 protein: CASSELNTIYF

clone size: -
J gene: TRBJ2-7
D gene: TRBD2
V gene: TRBV7-9
CDR3 DNA: TGTGCCAGCAGCTTATCAGGCTTAGCGGGGGGCTCCTACGAGCAGTACTTC
CDR3 protein: CASSLSGLAGGSYEQYF

clone size: -
J gene: TRBJ2-2
D gene: TRBD2
V gene: TRBV15
CDR3 DNA: TGTGCCACCAGCAGAGAGACGACTAGCGGGAGTCCCGGGGAGCTGTTTTTT
CDR3 protein: CATSRETTSGSPGELFF

clone size: -
J gene: TRBJ1-2
D gene: -
V gene: TRBV12-3/TRBV12-4
CDR3 DNA: TGTGCCAGCGGTACAGGGCTAGACTATGGCTACACCTTC
CDR3 protein: CASGTGLDYGYTF

clone size: once
J gene: TRBJ1-5
D gene: TRBD1
V gene: TRBV6-5
CDR3 DNA: TGTGCCAGCGGGACAGGGACTTATAGCAATCAGCCCCAGCATTTT
CDR3 protein: CASGTGTYSNQPQHF

clone size: -
J gene: TRBJ1-2
D gene: -
V gene: TRBV29-1
CDR3 DNA: TGCAGCGTTGAAAGGACCGGGGAAACCTTC
CDR3 protein: CSVERTGETF

clone size: -
J gene: TRBJ2-7
D gene: -
V gene: TRBV5-6
CDR3 DNA: TGTGCCAGCAGCTCTCTCTCCTACGAGCAGTACTTC
CDR3 protein: CASSSLSYEQYF

clone size: few
J gene: TRBJ1-3
D gene: -
V gene: TRBV29-1
CDR3 DNA: TGCAGCGTTGCAGGGAACTCTGGAAACACCATATATTTT
CDR3 protein: CSVAGNSGNTIYF

clone size: -
J gene: TRBJ2-1
D gene: -
V gene: TRBV20-1
CDR3 DNA: TGCAGTGCTCGCTCCTACAATGAGCAGTTCTTC
CDR3 protein: CSARSYNEQFF

clone size: -
J gene: TRBJ2-7
D gene: -
V gene: TRBV6-5
CDR3 DNA: TGTGCCAGCAGTTACTCGCTCCTAGGGGGATTCTACGAGCAGTACTTC
CDR3 protein: CASSYSLLGGFYEQYF

clone size: -
J gene: TRBJ2-2
D gene: TRBD1
V gene: TRBV6-4
CDR3 DNA: TGTGCCAGCAGCGTCGGGACAGGGGCCTTTGGAACCGGGGAGCTGTTTTTT
CDR3 protein: CASSVGTGAFGTGELFF

clone size: -
J gene: TRBJ1-2
D gene: TRBD1
V gene: TRBV19
CDR3 DNA: TGTGCCAGTAGCCGACAGGGGACTAACTATGGCTACACCTTC
CDR3 protein: CASSRQGTNYGYTF

clone size: -
J gene: TRBJ1-5
D gene: TRBD1
V gene: TRBV6-5
CDR3 DNA: TGTGCCAGCGGAACAGGGGTTGGGGGTAATCAGCCCCAGCATTTT
CDR3 protein: CASGTGVGGNQPQHF

clone size: -
J gene: TRBJ1-1
D gene: -
V gene: TRBV7-9
CDR3 DNA: TGTGCCAGCAGCGAAGGACGGGAGAACACTGAAGCTTTCTTT
CDR3 protein: CASSEGRENTEAFF

clone size: -
J gene: TRBJ1-2
D gene: -
V gene: TRBV19
CDR3 DNA: TGTGCCAGTAGTATGTCAGGGCCCTATGGCTACACCTTC
CDR3 protein: CASSMSGPYGYTF

clone size: -
J gene: TRBJ1-2
D gene: -
V gene: TRBV9
CDR3 DNA: TGTGCCAGCAGCCCATTGACAGAAAACTATGGCTACACCTTC
CDR3 protein: CASSPLTENYGYTF

clone size: -
J gene: TRBJ1-6
D gene: TRBD1
V gene: TRBV6-5
CDR3 DNA: TGTGCCAGCAGTTACTCAGGGACAGGGGGAAGTTCACCCCTCCACTTT
CDR3 protein: CASSYSGTGGSSPLHF

clone size: -
J gene: TRBJ2-7
D gene: -
V gene: TRBV6-5
CDR3 DNA: TGTGCCAGCTTTAAAGGGGCGGACTACTACGAGCAGTACTTC
CDR3 protein: CASFKGADYYEQYF

clone size: -
J gene: TRBJ2-7
D gene: TRBD2
V gene: TRBV15
CDR3 DNA: TGTGCCACCAGCAGAGGTCGGGAGGGGCCCTATGAGCAGTACTTC
CDR3 protein: CATSRGREGPYEQYF

clone size: -
J gene: TRBJ2-6
D gene: TRBD1
V gene: TRBV10-3
CDR3 DNA: TGTGCCATCAGCTCAGGGGGCTCTGGGGCCAACGTCCTGACTTTC
CDR3 protein: CAISSGGSGANVLTF

clone size: -
J gene: TRBJ1-2
D gene: -
V gene: TRBV7-9
CDR3 DNA: TGTGCCAGCAGCCCATTCGGGGCGGAGGGTAACTATGGCTACACCTTC
CDR3 protein: CASSPFGAEGNYGYTF

clone size: -
J gene: TRBJ2-7
D gene: TRBD2
V gene: TRBV10-3
CDR3 DNA: TGTGCCATCAGTGAAATGGCTAGCGGGATCTACGAGCAGTACTTC
CDR3 protein: CAISEMASGIYEQYF

clone size: -
J gene: TRBJ1-1
D gene: TRBD1
V gene: TRBV4-1
CDR3 DNA: TGCGCCAGCAGCCGGCCCGAGGGGGCGCAGACTGAAGCTTTCTTT
CDR3 protein: CASSRPEGAQTEAFF

clone size: -
J gene: TRBJ1-2
D gene: TRBD1
V gene: TRBV30
CDR3 DNA: TGTGCCTGGAGTCTTCAGACAGGGAGCTATGGCTACACCTTC
CDR3 protein: CAWSLQTGSYGYTF

clone size: -
J gene: TRBJ1-1
D gene: -
V gene: TRBV29-1
CDR3 DNA: TGCAGCGTTATAAGGGGGACTGAAGCTTTCTTT
CDR3 protein: CSVIRGTEAFF

clone size: -
J gene: TRBJ2-2
D gene: TRBD2
V gene: TRBV7-9
CDR3 DNA: TGTGCCAGCAGCTACCCCCCGGGAGGGTTCACCGGGGAGCTGTTTTTT
CDR3 protein: CASSYPPGGFTGELFF

clone size: -
J gene: TRBJ2-7
D gene: -
V gene: TRBV4-1
CDR3 DNA: TGCGCCAGCAGCCAAGGGCCCATCTACGAGCAGTACTTC
CDR3 protein: CASSQGPIYEQYF

clone size: -
J gene: TRBJ2-7
D gene: -
V gene: TRBV10-2
CDR3 DNA: TGCGCCAGCAGTGAAGCCGGGACACCGGTTTACGAGCAGTACTTC
CDR3 protein: CASSEAGTPVYEQYF